The 15 T cell receptor beta chains below all came from one sample that was sequenced in a study of blood T cell repertoires in COVID-19. TCRdb keeps only in-frame clones here, not all; method: immunoSEQ multiplex PCR. The sample has approximately 190,000 clones; 87% are singletons. Sequenced input: peripheral blood. These receptors were taken from a man between 60 and 75 years old with active or convalescent COVID-19.

The chain uses TRBV5-1 and TRBJ2-3; 12 bases line up with TRBD2. The CDR3 totals 15 residues. J was trimmed by 5 bases and V by 6 bases; bases with no gene match: 7. Germline CDR1 SGHRS, CDR2 YFSETQ. In DNA, the CDR3 is TGCGCCAGCACTAGCGGGGGGGCGGAGAGAGATACGCAGTATTTT. Translated: CASTSGGAERDTQYF.

This clone was seen a handful of times. The CDR3 here is CASSPLRLAGDPRYF. The CDR3 bases are TGTGCCAGCAGCCCCCTCCGCCTAGCGGGGGATCCCCGGTACTTC. The V gene is TRBV3-1 (or the pseudogene TRBV3-2), the J gene TRBJ2-5, with 10 bases that match TRBD2. Germline lookup yields CDR1 LGHDT and CDR2 YNNKEL (reference sequence). The CDR3 has 15 residues. Trimming took 4 bases from V and 13 from J; bases not matched to a gene: 15.

The chain uses TRBV9 and TRBJ2-1; D unclear. The CDR3 loop spans 16 amino acids. V gave up 4 bases and J gave up 8 bases, with 22 bases separating them. CDR1 and CDR2 (germline): SGDLS, YYNGEE. The CDR3 loop is CASSPTPAGSGYEQFF. CDR3 sequence (DNA): TGTGCCAGCAGCCCCACCCCGGCTGGCTCGGGTTATGAGCAGTTCTTC.

This chain uses TRBV19 with TRBJ1-3, with 9 positions matching TRBD1. In germline, CDR1 is LNHDA, CDR2 SQIVND (reference sequence). V lost 3 bases, J lost 2 bases, and 2 bases stayed unmatched. The CDR3 runs 15 residues. The CDR3 region has the DNA TGTGCCAGTAGTATGGGACAGGGCGCTGGAAACACCATATATTTT. Protein sequence: CASSMGQGAGNTIYF.

This rearrangement joins TRBV19 to TRBJ1-4; 10 bases agree with TRBD1. The CDR3 has 16 residues. Germline V gives CDR1 LNHDA, CDR2 SQIVND (reference sequence). Trimming cost V 5 bases and J 0 bases; bases outside gene matches: 3. This chain's CDR3 is CASSFGTGATNEKLFF. CDR3 bases: TGTGCCAGTAGTTTCGGGACAGGGGCAACTAATGAAAAACTGTTTTTT.

This clone has just one count. This sequence joins TRBV18 and TRBJ1-2; 8 positions agree with TRBD1. Per germline, CDR1 KGHSH and CDR2 LQKENI. Trimming cost V 2 bases and J 3 bases; bases outside gene matches: 5. The length of the CDR3 is 15 residues. Here the CDR3 reads CASSPATGDDYGYTF. The CDR3 DNA reads as TGTGCCAGCTCACCAGCGACAGGGGACGACTATGGCTACACCTTC.

This clone was detected only once. V is TRBV5-1 and J is TRBJ2-3, with D hard to call. The CDR3 extends over 15 amino acids. Germline V gives CDR1 SGHRS, CDR2 YFSETQ. V dropped 4 bases and J dropped 0 bases, with 12 bases sitting between them. As DNA, the CDR3 is TGCGCCAGCAGCGTCGGTTTCTCTAGCACAGATACGCAGTATTTT. It encodes CASSVGFSSTDTQYF.

The chain is built from TRBV19 and TRBJ1-2; 7 bases map to TRBD1. Trimming at V came to 6 bases and at J to 0 bases, leaving 19 bases not matched to a gene. This CDR3 comprises 19 residues. CDR1 and CDR2 from the germline V gene are LNHDA and SQIVND (reference sequence). CDR3 in amino acids: CASRARRARRQGANYGYTF. The CDR3 DNA sequence: TGTGCCAGTAGGGCCCGCCGAGCCCGTCGACAGGGAGCTAACTATGGCTACACCTTC.

The CDR3: CASSSGLLGNTIYF. The CDR3 DNA reads TGCGCCAGCAGCTCGGGTCTTCTAGGAAACACCATATATTTT. The genes are TRBV5-1 and TRBJ1-3; D is ambiguous. Germline lookup yields CDR1 SGHRS and CDR2 YFSETQ. The V and J ends lost 3 bases and 4 bases respectively, with 11 bases between them. The CDR3 runs 14 residues.

The chain combines TRBV5-1 with TRBJ2-5, with 7 nucleotides matching TRBD2. The CDR3 is made up of 13 amino acids. V lost 3 bases, J lost 5 bases, and 4 bases stayed unmatched. Per the germline V gene, CDR1 is SGHRS and CDR2 is YFSETQ. The CDR3 DNA sequence: TGCGCCAGCAGCTCAAGCGGGGACGAGACCCAGTACTTC. Amino acid sequence: CASSSSGDETQYF.

The chain has TRBV18 and TRBJ1-2, with 10 bases matching TRBD1. Germline trimming cut 3 bases from V and 0 bases from J; bases unmatched to any gene: 10. Germline loops: CDR1 KGHSH, CDR2 LQKENI. The CDR3 sequence is 18 residues long. CDR3 region: CASSPTGTGARANYGYTF. CDR3 sequence (DNA): TGTGCCAGCTCACCCACCGGGACAGGGGCCCGAGCTAACTATGGCTACACCTTC.

The CDR3 here is CASSSTGYGYTF. DNA of the CDR3: TGTGCCAGCAGCTCGACAGGCTATGGCTACACCTTC. This chain uses TRBV3-1 (or the pseudogene TRBV3-2) with TRBJ1-2; tentative D call: TRBD1 (6 bases). CDR3 size: 12 residues. Trimming took 5 bases from V and 4 from J, leaving 8 bases between them. Germline lookup yields CDR1 LGHDT and CDR2 YNNKEL (reference sequence).

The CDR3 coding sequence is TGTGCCACCAGCAGTCCTAGCGGGGGGACAACTCCCCCAGATACGCAGTATTTT. Protein: CATSSPSGGTTPPDTQYF. The chain is built from TRBV15 and TRBJ2-3, with 11 bases lining up with TRBD2. The CDR3 totals 18 residues. V lost 3 bases and J lost 4; bases outside the gene matches: 12. CDR1 and CDR2 (germline): LNHNV, YYDKDF (reference sequence).

The V call is TRBV5-1, the J call TRBJ2-5; D remains unclear. CDR3 length: 12 residues. Germline loops: CDR1 SGHRS, CDR2 YFSETQ. Trimming shortened V by 3 bases and J by 2 bases, and 5 bases separated the two germline ends. The CDR3 DNA reads as TGCGCCAGCAGCTCCTTACAAGAGACCCAGTACTTC. Its protein is CASSSLQETQYF.

This chain uses TRBV2 with TRBJ1-1; TRBD1 aligns across 7 bases. CDR1 is SNHLY, CDR2 FYNNEI, per germline. The CDR3 length is 14 residues. V lost 5 bases to trimming and J lost 1 base; unmatched junction nucleotides: 4. The CDR3, as DNA: TGTGCCAGCAGTACGAGGGGGCAGAACACTGAAGCTTTCTTT. Its translation is CASSTRGQNTEAFF. The full variable domain, its missing parts supplied by reference TRBV2 and TRBJ1-1, is EPEVTQTPSHQVTQMGQEVILRCVPISNHLYFYWYRQILGQKVEFLVSFYNNEISEKSEIFDDQFSVERPDGSNFTLKIRSTKLEDSAMYFCASSTRGQNTEAFFGQGTRLTVV.